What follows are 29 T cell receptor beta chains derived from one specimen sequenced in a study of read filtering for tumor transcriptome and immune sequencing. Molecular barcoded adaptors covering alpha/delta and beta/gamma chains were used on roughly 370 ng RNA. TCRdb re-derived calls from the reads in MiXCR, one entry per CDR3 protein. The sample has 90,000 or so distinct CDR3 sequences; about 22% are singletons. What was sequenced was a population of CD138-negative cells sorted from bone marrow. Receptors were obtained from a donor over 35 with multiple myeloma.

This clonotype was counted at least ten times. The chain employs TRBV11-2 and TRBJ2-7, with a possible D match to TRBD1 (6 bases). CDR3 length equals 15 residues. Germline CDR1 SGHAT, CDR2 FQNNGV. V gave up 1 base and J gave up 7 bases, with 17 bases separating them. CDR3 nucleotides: TGTGCCAGCAGCTTAGTCTCCACAGGGCCGGGGGAGCAGTACTTC. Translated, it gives CASSLVSTGPGEQYF.

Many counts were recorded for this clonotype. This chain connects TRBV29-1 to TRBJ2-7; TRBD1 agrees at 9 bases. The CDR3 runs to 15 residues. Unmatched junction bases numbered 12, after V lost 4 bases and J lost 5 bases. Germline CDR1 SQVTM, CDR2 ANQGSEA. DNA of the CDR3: TGCAGCGTTGGGTCCGGGACAGGGAGGTTCCACGAGCAGTACTTC. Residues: CSVGSGTGRFHEQYF.

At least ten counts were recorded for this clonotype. CDR3 protein: CSVILDKPFYGYTF. The CDR3 nucleotides read TGCAGCGTTATCCTAGACAAGCCTTTCTATGGCTACACCTTC. The chain uses TRBV29-1 and TRBJ1-2; D remains ambiguous. Germline CDR1 SQVTM, CDR2 ANQGSEA. This CDR3 spans 14 amino acids. Trimming cost V 5 bases and J 4 bases, with 17 bases left between them.

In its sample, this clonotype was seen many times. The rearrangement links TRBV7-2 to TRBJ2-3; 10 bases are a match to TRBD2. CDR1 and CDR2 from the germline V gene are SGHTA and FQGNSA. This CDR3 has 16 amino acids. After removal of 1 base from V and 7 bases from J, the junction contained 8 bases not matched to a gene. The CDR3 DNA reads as TGTGCCAGCAGCTTAGGTCCTAGCGGGGGACAGTATACGCAGTATTTT. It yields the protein CASSLGPSGGQYTQYF.

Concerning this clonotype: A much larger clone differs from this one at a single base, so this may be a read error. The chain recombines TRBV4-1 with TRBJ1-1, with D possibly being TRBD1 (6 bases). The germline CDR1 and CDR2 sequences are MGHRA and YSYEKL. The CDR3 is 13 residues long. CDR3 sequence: CASSARGDTEALF. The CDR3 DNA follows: TGCGCCAGCAGCGCACGTGGGGACACTGAAGCTCTCTTT.

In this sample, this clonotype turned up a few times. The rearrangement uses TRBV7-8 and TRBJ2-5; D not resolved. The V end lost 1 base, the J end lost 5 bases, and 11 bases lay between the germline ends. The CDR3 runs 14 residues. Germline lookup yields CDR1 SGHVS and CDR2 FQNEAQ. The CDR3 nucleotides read TGTGCCAGCAGCTTAGGGGCCGTGGAGGAGACCCAGTACTTC. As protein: CASSLGAVEETQYF.

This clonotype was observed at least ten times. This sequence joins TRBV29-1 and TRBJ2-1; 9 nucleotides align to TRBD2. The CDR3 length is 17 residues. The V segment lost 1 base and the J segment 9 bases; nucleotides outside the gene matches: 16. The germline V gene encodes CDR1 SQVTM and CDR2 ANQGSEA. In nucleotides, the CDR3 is TGCAGCGTTGAAGCGAAGAGGACTAGCGAAGCCTGGGGTGAGCAGTTCTTC. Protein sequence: CSVEAKRTSEAWGEQFF.

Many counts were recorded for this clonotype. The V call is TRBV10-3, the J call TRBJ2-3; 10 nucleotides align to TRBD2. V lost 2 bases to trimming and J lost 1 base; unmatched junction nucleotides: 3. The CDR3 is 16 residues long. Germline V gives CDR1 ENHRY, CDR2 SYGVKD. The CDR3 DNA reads TGTGCCATCAGTGAGGGGCTAGCGGGAGGCACAGATACGCAGTATTTT. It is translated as CAISEGLAGGTDTQYF.

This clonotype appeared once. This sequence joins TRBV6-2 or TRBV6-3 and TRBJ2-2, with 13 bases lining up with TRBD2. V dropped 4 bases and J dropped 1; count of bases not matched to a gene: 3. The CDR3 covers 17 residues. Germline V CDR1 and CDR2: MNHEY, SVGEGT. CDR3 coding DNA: TGTGCCAGCAGTTCCAGGACTAGCGGGGGGAACACCGGGGAGCTGTTTTTT. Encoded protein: CASSSRTSGGNTGELFF.

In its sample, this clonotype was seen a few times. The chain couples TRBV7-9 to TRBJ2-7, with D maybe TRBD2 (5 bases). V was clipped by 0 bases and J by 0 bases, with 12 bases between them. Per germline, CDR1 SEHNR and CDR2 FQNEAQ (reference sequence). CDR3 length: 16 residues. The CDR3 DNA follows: TGTGCCAGCAGCTTAGCGATTTTAGGGAGCTCCTACGAGCAGTACTTC. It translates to CASSLAILGSSYEQYF.

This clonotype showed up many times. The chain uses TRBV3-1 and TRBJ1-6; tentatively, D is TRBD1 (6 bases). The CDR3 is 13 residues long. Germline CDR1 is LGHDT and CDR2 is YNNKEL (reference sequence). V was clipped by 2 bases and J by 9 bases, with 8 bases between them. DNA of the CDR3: TGTGCCAGCAGCCAAAAGGGGGGTTCACCCCTCCACTTT. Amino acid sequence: CASSQKGGSPLHF.

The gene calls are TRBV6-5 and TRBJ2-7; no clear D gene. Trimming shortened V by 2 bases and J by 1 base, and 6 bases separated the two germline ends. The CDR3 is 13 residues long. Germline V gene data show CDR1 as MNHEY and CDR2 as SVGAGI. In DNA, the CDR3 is TGTGCCAGCAGTTACGTCGGGTCCTACGAGCAGTACTTC. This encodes CASSYVGSYEQYF.

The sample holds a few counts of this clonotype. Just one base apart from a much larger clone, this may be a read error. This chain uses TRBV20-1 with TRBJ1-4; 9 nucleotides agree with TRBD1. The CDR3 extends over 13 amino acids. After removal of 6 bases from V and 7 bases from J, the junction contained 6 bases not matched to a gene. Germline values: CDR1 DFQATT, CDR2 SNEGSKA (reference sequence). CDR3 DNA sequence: TGCAGTGCATCCCGGGACAGGGCTGAAAAACTGTTTTTT. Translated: CSASRDRAEKLFF.

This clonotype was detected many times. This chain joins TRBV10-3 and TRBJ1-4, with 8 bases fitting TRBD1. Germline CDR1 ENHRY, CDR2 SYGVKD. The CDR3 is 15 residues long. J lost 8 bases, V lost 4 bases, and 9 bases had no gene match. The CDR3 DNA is TGTGCCATCAGTGCAGGGGGCAAGGGGGAAGAAAAACTGTTTTTT. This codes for CAISAGGKGEEKLFF.

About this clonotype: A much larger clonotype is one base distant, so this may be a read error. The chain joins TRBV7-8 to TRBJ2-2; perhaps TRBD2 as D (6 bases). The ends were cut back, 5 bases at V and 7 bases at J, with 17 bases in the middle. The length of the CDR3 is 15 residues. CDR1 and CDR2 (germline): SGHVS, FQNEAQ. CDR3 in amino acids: CASSPRDWDHGELFF. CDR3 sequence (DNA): TGTGCCAGCAGCCCACGGGACTGGGATCACGGGGAGCTGTTTTTT.

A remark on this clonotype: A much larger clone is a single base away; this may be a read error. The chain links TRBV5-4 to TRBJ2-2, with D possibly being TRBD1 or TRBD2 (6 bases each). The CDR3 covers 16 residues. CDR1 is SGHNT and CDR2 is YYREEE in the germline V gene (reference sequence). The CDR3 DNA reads TGTGCCAGCAGACCGATGTCGGGGGCCTCCACCGGGGGGCTGTTTTTT. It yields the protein CASRPMSGASTGGLFF.

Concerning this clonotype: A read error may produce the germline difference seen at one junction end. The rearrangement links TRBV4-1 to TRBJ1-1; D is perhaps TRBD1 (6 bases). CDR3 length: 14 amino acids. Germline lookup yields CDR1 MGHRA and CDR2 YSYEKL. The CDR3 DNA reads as TGCGCCAGCACGAAAGAACAGGGTTGGACTGAAGCTCTCTTT. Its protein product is CASTKEQGWTEALF.

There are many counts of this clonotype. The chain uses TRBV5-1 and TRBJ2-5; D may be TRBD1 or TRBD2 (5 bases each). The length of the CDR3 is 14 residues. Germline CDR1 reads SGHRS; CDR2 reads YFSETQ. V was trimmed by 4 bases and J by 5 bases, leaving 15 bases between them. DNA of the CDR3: TGCGCCAGCAGCGAATCCGGGACGGGGGAGACCCAGTACTTC. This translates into CASSESGTGETQYF. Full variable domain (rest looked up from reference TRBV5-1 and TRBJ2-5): KAGVTQTPRYLIKTRGQQVTLSCSPISGHRSVSWYQQTPGQGLQFLFEYFSETQRNKGNFPGRFSGRQFSNSRSEMNVSTLELGDSALYLCASSESGTGETQYFGPGTRLLVL.

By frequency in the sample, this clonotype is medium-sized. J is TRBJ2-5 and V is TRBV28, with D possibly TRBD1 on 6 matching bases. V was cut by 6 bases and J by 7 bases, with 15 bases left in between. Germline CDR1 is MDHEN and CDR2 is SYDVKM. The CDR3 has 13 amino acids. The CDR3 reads CASSSTGLGTQYF. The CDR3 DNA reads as TGTGCCAGCAGCTCAACAGGGTTAGGGACCCAGTACTTC.

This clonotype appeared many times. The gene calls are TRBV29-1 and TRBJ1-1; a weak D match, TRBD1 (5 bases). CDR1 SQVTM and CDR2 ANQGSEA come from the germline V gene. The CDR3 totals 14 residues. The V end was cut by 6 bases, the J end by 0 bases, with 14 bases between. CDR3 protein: CSVFRQSLNTEAFF. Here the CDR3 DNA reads TGCAGCGTATTCCGACAGTCTCTGAACACTGAAGCTTTCTTT.

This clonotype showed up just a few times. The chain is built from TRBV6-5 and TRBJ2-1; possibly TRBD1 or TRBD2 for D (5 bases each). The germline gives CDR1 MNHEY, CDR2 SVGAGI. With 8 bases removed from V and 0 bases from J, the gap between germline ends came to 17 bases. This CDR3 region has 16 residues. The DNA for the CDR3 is TGTGCCAGCCGCGAGGACGGGGCGAGCTCCTACAATGAGCAGTTCTTC. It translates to CASREDGASSYNEQFF.

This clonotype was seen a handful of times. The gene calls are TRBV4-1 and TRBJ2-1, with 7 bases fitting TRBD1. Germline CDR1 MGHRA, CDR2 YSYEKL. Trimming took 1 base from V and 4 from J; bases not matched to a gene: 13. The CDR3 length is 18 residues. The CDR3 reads CASSQVSTQTGLYNEQFF. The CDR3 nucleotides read TGCGCCAGCAGCCAAGTCTCTACACAGACAGGGCTGTACAATGAGCAGTTCTTC.

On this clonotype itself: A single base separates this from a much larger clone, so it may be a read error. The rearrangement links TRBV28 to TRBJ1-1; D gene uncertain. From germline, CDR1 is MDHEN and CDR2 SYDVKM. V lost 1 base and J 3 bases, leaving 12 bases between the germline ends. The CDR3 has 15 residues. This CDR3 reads CASSLSGSLDTEAFF. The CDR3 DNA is TGTGCCAGCAGTTTATCTGGCAGCTTAGACACTGAAGCTTTCTTT.

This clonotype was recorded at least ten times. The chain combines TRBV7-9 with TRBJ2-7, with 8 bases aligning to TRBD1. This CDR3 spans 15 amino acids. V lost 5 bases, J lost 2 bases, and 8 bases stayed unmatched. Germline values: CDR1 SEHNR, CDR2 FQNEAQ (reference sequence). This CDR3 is CASSRSMDRAYEQYF. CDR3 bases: TGTGCCAGCAGCAGATCAATGGACAGGGCCTACGAGCAGTACTTC.

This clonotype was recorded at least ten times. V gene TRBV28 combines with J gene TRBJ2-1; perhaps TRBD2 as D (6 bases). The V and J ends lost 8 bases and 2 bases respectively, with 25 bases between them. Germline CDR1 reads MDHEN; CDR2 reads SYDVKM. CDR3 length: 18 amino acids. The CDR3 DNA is TGTGCCAGCCGCAAGACCAGGGTTGCGGGGTTGACCTACAATGAGCAGTTCTTC. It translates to CASRKTRVAGLTYNEQFF.

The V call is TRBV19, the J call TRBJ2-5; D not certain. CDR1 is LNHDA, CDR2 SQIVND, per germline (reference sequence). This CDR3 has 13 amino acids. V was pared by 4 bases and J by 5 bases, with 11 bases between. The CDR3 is CASSTLIRETQYF. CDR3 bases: TGTGCCAGTAGTACCCTTATTAGGGAGACCCAGTACTTC.

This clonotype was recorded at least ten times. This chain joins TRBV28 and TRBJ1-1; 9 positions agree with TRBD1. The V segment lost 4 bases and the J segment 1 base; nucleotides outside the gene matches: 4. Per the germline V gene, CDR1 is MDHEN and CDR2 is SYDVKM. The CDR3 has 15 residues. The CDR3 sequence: CASSYGTGRNTEAFF. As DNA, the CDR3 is TGTGCCAGCAGTTACGGGACAGGGCGGAACACTGAAGCTTTCTTT.

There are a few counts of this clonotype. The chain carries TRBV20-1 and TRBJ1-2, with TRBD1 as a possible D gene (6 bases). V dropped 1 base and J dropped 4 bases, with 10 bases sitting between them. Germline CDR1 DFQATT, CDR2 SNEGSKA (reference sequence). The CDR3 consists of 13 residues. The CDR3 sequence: CSARVGGGYGYTF. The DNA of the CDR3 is TGCAGTGCTAGAGTCGGAGGGGGCTATGGCTACACCTTC.

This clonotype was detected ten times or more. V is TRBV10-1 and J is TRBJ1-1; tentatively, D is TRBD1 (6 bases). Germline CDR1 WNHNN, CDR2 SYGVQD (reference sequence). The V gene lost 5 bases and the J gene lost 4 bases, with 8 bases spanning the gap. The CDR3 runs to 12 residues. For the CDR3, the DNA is TGCGCCAGCAGTAACAGGGCCACTGAAGCTTTCTTT. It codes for CASSNRATEAFF.